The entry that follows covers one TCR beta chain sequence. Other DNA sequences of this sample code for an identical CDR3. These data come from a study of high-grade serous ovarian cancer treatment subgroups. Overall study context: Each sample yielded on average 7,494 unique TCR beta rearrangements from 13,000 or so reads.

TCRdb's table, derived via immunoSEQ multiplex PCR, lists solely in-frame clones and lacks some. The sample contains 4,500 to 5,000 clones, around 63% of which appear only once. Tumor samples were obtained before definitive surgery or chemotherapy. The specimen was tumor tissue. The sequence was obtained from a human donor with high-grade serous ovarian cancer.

As DNA, the CDR3 is TGTGCCAGTAGTATATTGGGGACTGAAGCTTTCTTT. This gives the protein CASSILGTEAFF. The chain couples TRBV19 to TRBJ1-1, with D unclear. CDR3 length: 12 residues. Trimming removed 2 bases from V and 5 bases from J, with 6 bases in between. CDR1 is LNHDA and CDR2 is SQIVND in the germline V gene (reference sequence).